The T cell receptor beta chain described here comes from a study of blood T cell repertoires in COVID-19. Overall study context: PBMCs, B-cell-depleted T cells, or T cells provided the cDNA or gDNA that made up the material.

Participants reported their clinical history, and cohort assignment relied on those reports. Per the original data handling: From reference gene primer amplification, estimates of nucleated cell counts were derived. The data were produced by immunoSEQ multiplex PCR, yet TCRdb's version contains in-frame clones alone and is incomplete. V and J calls and clone size are those listed in that table; D and trimming were worked out from the DNA. The sample lists about 170,000 clones; about nine tenths were seen once. V gave up 6 bases and J gave up 1 base, with 12 bases separating them. The germline CDR1 and CDR2 sequences are MGHDK and SYGVNS. CDR3 length: 14 residues.

The chain employs TRBV25-1 and TRBJ2-5, with D perhaps TRBD2 (5 bases). Sequencing was performed on PBMCs or T cells enriched from blood (not recorded which). The TCR sequence derives from a woman in her late teens or twenties who had recovered from COVID-19. The CDR3 nucleotides read TGTGCCAGCAGCCTCGGGGATGTCCAAGAGACCCAGTACTTC. Amino acids: CASSLGDVQETQYF.